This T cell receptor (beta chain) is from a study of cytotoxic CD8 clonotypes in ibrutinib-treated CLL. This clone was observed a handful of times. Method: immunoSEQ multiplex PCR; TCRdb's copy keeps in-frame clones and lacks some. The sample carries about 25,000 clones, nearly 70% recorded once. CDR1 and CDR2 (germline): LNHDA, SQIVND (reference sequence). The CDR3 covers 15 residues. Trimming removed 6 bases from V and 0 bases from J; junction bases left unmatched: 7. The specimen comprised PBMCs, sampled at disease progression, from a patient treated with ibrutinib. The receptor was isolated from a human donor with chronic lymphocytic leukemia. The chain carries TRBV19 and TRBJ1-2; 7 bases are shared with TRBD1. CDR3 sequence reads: CASRRGQSANYGYTF. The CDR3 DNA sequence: TGTGCCAGTAGACGGGGACAGTCGGCTAACTATGGCTACACCTTC.